Following are 31 T cell receptor beta chains from one sample sequenced in a study of cytomegalovirus exposure and HLA in healthy donors. PCR primers comprised 60 Vbeta and 13 Jbeta primers. The repertoire was sequenced with immunoSEQ multiplex PCR; TCRdb's copy has only in-frame clones and lacks some. The table records 150,000 to 200,000 clones, approximately 80% of them present only once. Sequences were obtained from PBMCs. The receptors were sampled from a woman in her late teens or twenties in good health and CMV-seropositive.

V gene TRBV7-3 combines with J gene TRBJ2-4, with D possibly matching TRBD1 (6 bases). The germline gives CDR1 SGHTA, CDR2 FQGTGA. This CDR3 has 16 amino acids. Deletions cut 4 bases from V and 3 bases from J, with 16 bases between. The CDR3 DNA sequence: TGTGCCAGCAGCTCCCAGGGGCCGGCCGGCAAAAACATTCAGTACTTC. Amino acids: CASSSQGPAGKNIQYF. Full variable domain (rest looked up from reference TRBV7-3 and TRBJ2-4): GAGVSQTPSNKVTEKGKYVELRCDPISGHTALYWYRQSLGQGPEFLIYFQGTGAADDSGLPNDRFFAVRPEGSVSTLKIQRTERGDSAVYLCASSSQGPAGKNIQYFGAGTRLSVL.

This clone was detected a few times. The chain joins TRBV7-2 to TRBJ2-6; D unresolved. Between the trimmed V and J ends, which lost 5 bases and 4 bases, there was a span of 9 bases. The CDR3 spans 14 residues. CDR1 is SGHTA, CDR2 FQGNSA, per germline. CDR3 sequence: CASSLPRGANVLTF. The CDR3, as DNA: TGTGCCAGCAGCCTCCCCAGGGGGGCCAACGTCCTGACTTTC. The full variable domain, with the rest looked up from reference TRBV7-2 and TRBJ2-6, is GAGVSQSPSNKVTEKGKDVELRCDPISGHTALYWYRQSLGQGLEFLIYFQGNSAPDKSGLPSDRFSAERTGGSVSTLTIQRTQQEDSAVYLCASSLPRGANVLTFGAGSRLTVL.

The chain is built from TRBV4-2 and TRBJ1-6; 9 nucleotides match TRBD1. Germline V gene lookup returns CDR1 LGHNA and CDR2 YNFKEQ. CDR3 length equals 15 residues. V trimming: 5 bases; J trimming: 7 bases; junction bases outside the gene matches: 6. CDR3 coding DNA: TGTGCCAGCAGCGAAGGGGACAGGGCCAATTCACCCCTCCACTTT. Translating it yields CASSEGDRANSPLHF.

The table lists this clone with a few counts. CDR3 in DNA: TGCGCCAGCAGCAGGCAGGATAATGAAAAACTGTTTTTT. It specifies CASSRQDNEKLFF. The V gene is TRBV5-1, the J gene TRBJ1-4; D remains ambiguous. Germline V gives CDR1 SGHRS, CDR2 YFSETQ. The ends were cut back, 4 bases at V and 4 bases at J, with 8 bases in the middle. CDR3 length equals 13 residues. The full variable domain, with the rest looked up from reference TRBV5-1 and TRBJ1-4, is KAGVTQTPRYLIKTRGQQVTLSCSPISGHRSVSWYQQTPGQGLQFLFEYFSETQRNKGNFPGRFSGRQFSNSRSEMNVSTLELGDSALYLCASSRQDNEKLFFGSGTQLSVL.

The chain joins TRBV6-1 to TRBJ2-5, with 7 bases aligning to TRBD2. The end of the DNA aligns better with TRBJ2-7, so the J call may be wrong. The CDR3 sequence is 14 residues long. CDR1 is MNHNS, CDR2 SASEGT, per germline. CDR3 DNA: TGTGCCAGCAGTGAAGGTCGGGGGGTCTACGAGCAGTACTTC. It specifies CASSEGRGVYEQYF.

The chain's CDR3 is CASSLGAGSYEQYF. The CDR3 DNA is TGTGCCAGCAGCTTGGGGGCAGGGTCCTACGAGCAGTACTTC. The V and J genes are TRBV5-4 and TRBJ2-7; D may be TRBD1 (5 bases). Trimming removed 0 bases from V and 1 base from J, with 8 bases in between. This CDR3 comprises 14 residues. In germline, CDR1 is SGHNT, CDR2 YYREEE (reference sequence).

Concerning this clone itself: Mismatch with germline at one junction end may stem from a read error. The rearrangement joins TRBV6-4 to TRBJ1-6, with TRBD1 matching 7 bases. CDR3 size: 16 residues. CDR1 MRHNA and CDR2 SNTAGT come from the germline V gene. The CDR3 DNA reads as TGTGCCAGCCTACTTCATAAGACAGGGAGGAATTCACCCCTTCACTTT. This encodes CASLLHKTGRNSPLHF.

The CDR3 sequence is CASTGLAGPSYEQYF. The CDR3, as DNA: TGTGCCAGCACGGGACTAGCGGGGCCGTCCTACGAGCAGTACTTC. The chain employs TRBV27 and TRBJ2-7; TRBD2 matches 13 bases. CDR1 and CDR2 (germline): MNHEY, SMNVEV (reference sequence). Trimming took 7 bases from V and 1 from J; bases not matched to a gene: 4. The CDR3 totals 15 residues.

The rearrangement uses TRBV21-1 and TRBJ1-1; the table's D call, TRBD1, has no DNA check behind it. TRBV21-1 is reported as a pseudogene. The length of the CDR3 is 18 residues. CDR3 amino acids: CASGCRNILFGWVTEAFF. The CDR3 nucleotides are TGTGCCAGCGGGTGCAGGAATATCCTTTTCGGTTGGGTCACTGAAGCTTTCTTT.

This sequence joins TRBV28 and TRBJ2-7, with D possibly being TRBD2 (6 bases). There are 15 residues in the CDR3. Trimming took off 3 bases at V and 2 bases at J, with 14 bases between the two ends. Per germline, CDR1 MDHEN and CDR2 SYDVKM. CDR3: CASSFRGEKTYEQYF. CDR3 DNA: TGTGCCAGCAGTTTCCGCGGGGAAAAGACCTACGAGCAGTACTTC.

The rearrangement joins TRBV7-7 to TRBJ2-5, with 8 positions matching TRBD2. The V gene end was trimmed by 1 base and the J gene end by 1 base; junction bases not matched to a gene: 2. CDR3 length: 15 residues. Germline CDR1 and CDR2: SSHAT and FNYEAQ (reference sequence). CDR3 in amino acids: CASSLGAGAQETQYF. CDR3 DNA: TGTGCCAGCAGCTTAGGAGCGGGGGCCCAAGAGACCCAGTACTTC.

Of note for this clone: One end of the junction is discordant with germline, which a read error may explain. The same CDR3 also results from other DNA sequences found in this sample. J is TRBJ2-5 and V is TRBV5-4; 10 nucleotides agree with TRBD1. The V gene's germline CDR1 is SGHNT and CDR2 YYREEE (reference sequence). The CDR3 is made up of 14 amino acids. Here the CDR3 DNA reads TGTGCCAGCAGCCGGGACAGGGGCCAAGAGACCCGGTACTTC. This codes for CASSRDRGQETRYF.

The chain uses TRBV30 and TRBJ2-5; 8 nucleotides align to TRBD2. J was trimmed by 2 bases and V by 2 bases; bases with no gene match: 4. Germline V CDR1 and CDR2: GTSNPN, SVGIG (reference sequence). The CDR3 consists of 14 residues. The CDR3 is CAWSSGLEQETQYF. The CDR3, as DNA: TGTGCCTGGAGTTCGGGACTAGAGCAAGAGACCCAGTACTTC.

The V call is TRBV18, the J call TRBJ1-2; TRBD1 aligns across 7 bases. Germline lookup yields CDR1 KGHSH and CDR2 LQKENI. The CDR3 spans 14 residues. V dropped 1 base and J dropped 6; count of bases not matched to a gene: 5. The CDR3 sequence: CASSPRDSSHGYTF. The CDR3 nucleotides are TGTGCCAGCTCACCACGGGACAGTTCCCATGGCTACACCTTC. The full variable domain, in which reference TRBV18 and TRBJ1-2 provide the parts outside the CDR3, is NAGVMQNPRHLVRRRGQEARLRCSPMKGHSHVYWYRQLPEEGLKFMVYLQKENIIDESGMPKERFSAEFPKEGPSILRIQQVVRGDSAAYFCASSPRDSSHGYTFGSGTRLTVV.

The chain has TRBV10-1 and TRBJ2-1, with 8 positions matching TRBD2. The length of the CDR3 is 14 residues. CDR1 and CDR2 from the germline V gene are WNHNN and SYGVQD (reference sequence). The V and J ends lost 4 bases and 6 bases, in that order; junction bases with no gene match: 5. CDR3 in amino acids: CASSAGGALNEQFF. As DNA, the CDR3 is TGCGCCAGCAGTGCCGGGGGGGCGCTCAATGAGCAGTTCTTC.

The CDR3: CAWSTGYNQPQHF. The CDR3 DNA reads TGTGCCTGGAGTACCGGGTACAATCAGCCCCAGCATTTT. The chain employs TRBV30 and TRBJ1-5; no clear D gene. V lost 2 bases and J 3 bases, leaving 8 bases between the germline ends. The germline V gene has CDR1 GTSNPN and CDR2 SVGIG (reference sequence). This CDR3 spans 13 amino acids.

The table lists this clone with a count of one. The CDR3 protein is CASSLSEGTEQYV. CDR3 coding DNA: TGTGCCAGCAGCTTAAGTGAGGGAACCGAGCAGTACGTC. The rearrangement links TRBV7-3 to TRBJ2-7; weak D call: TRBD2 (5 bases). Germline assignment: CDR1 SGHTA and CDR2 FQGTGA. This CDR3 has 13 amino acids. V lost 1 base and J 6 bases, leaving 10 bases between the germline ends.

This sequence joins TRBV9 and TRBJ1-2; 10 bases align to TRBD1. Germline V lookup: CDR1 SGDLS, CDR2 YYNGEE. This CDR3 region has 17 residues. V was clipped by 0 bases and J by 2 bases; unmatched bases: 7. CDR3 DNA: TGTGCCAGCAGCGTAGGAGGGGGGACAGGGGTAAACTATGGCTACACCTTC. Its translation: CASSVGGGTGVNYGYTF. Supplemented by reference TRBV9 and TRBJ1-2, the full variable domain reads DSGVTQTPKHLITATGQRVTLRCSPRSGDLSVYWYQQSLDQGLQFLIQYYNGEERAKGNILERFSAQQFPDLHSELNLSSLELGDSALYFCASSVGGGTGVNYGYTFGSGTRLTVV.

This chain links TRBV5-6 with TRBJ1-4; D gene unclear. Trimming left V 4 bases short and J 1 base short, with 8 bases between. CDR3 length equals 14 residues. Germline V gene sequence: CDR1 SGHDT, CDR2 YYEEEE. The CDR3 region has the DNA TGTGCCAGCAGCCGGACTATAACTAATGAAAAACTGTTTTTT. Translating gives CASSRTITNEKLFF.

On this clone: Relative to the germline gene, one junction end is altered; a read error may explain this. The V and J genes are TRBV27 and TRBJ1-1, with D unclear. There are 12 residues in the CDR3. Germline values: CDR1 MNHEY, CDR2 SMNVEV (reference sequence). This CDR3 reads CASLGFNTEASF. CDR3 in DNA: TGTGCCAGCCTAGGATTCAACACTGAAGCTTCCTTT.

This clone was observed a single time. The V gene is TRBV7-2, the J gene TRBJ2-2, with D perhaps TRBD1 (6 bases). V was clipped by 6 bases and J by 5 bases, with 22 bases between them. CDR3 length: 17 amino acids. CDR1 and CDR2 (germline): SGHTA, FQGNSA. The DNA for the CDR3 is TGTGCCAGCAGACCAACTACAGGGTTCGTACGGACCGGGGAGCTGTTTTTT. It codes for CASRPTTGFVRTGELFF.

V is TRBV7-2 and J is TRBJ2-7, with 7 bases lining up with TRBD1. The length of the CDR3 is 13 residues. The trim removed 5 bases at V and 6 bases at J, leaving 7 bases unmatched. From germline, CDR1 is SGHTA and CDR2 FQGNSA. The CDR3 DNA follows: TGTGCCAGCAGCCCACTCTCAGGGGGCGAGCAGTACGTC. As protein: CASSPLSGGEQYV.

This clone was observed a handful of times. The gene calls are TRBV4-2 and TRBJ1-1; 7 bases match TRBD1. The CDR3 loop spans 13 amino acids. V was pared by 3 bases and J by 7 bases, with 5 bases of the junction left unmatched. CDR1 and CDR2 from the germline V gene are LGHNA and YNFKEQ. The CDR3 reads CASSQQTGLEAFF. In nucleotides, the CDR3 is TGTGCCAGCAGCCAGCAGACAGGGCTTGAAGCTTTCTTT.

The rearrangement uses TRBV4-2 and TRBJ1-3, with D tentatively TRBD1 (6 bases). V lost 2 bases to trimming and J lost 4 bases, with 15 bases between them. This CDR3 comprises 16 residues. Germline values: CDR1 LGHNA, CDR2 YNFKEQ. The CDR3 loop reads CASSQSTGPAGNTIYF. The DNA for the CDR3 is TGTGCCAGCAGCCAATCCACAGGGCCAGCGGGAAACACCATATATTTT.

This clone was observed a handful of times. The chain uses TRBV29-1 and TRBJ2-7; D possibly corresponds to TRBD1 (6 bases). Germline CDR1 SQVTM, CDR2 ANQGSEA. The CDR3 runs to 15 residues. Between the trimmed V and J ends, which lost 6 bases and 0 bases, there was a span of 18 bases. CDR3 sequence reads: CSVAPLDRSSYEQYF. DNA for the CDR3: TGCAGCGTCGCTCCTCTCGACAGGAGCTCCTACGAGCAGTACTTC.

This clone has more than one count but fewer than ten. The chain combines TRBV15 with TRBJ1-2; 12 bases are a match to TRBD1. The trim removed 5 bases at V and 6 bases at J, leaving 10 bases unmatched. The CDR3 length is 16 residues. The germline V gene encodes CDR1 LNHNV and CDR2 YYDKDF (reference sequence). CDR3 bases: TGTGCCACCAGCGGCCTGACGGGACAGGGGGCGGATGGCTACACCTTC. Amino acids: CATSGLTGQGADGYTF.

This rearrangement joins TRBV19 to TRBJ2-7; D perhaps matches TRBD1 (6 bases). The CDR3 covers 13 residues. V was pared by 5 bases and J by 0 bases, with 8 bases between. Per germline, CDR1 LNHDA and CDR2 SQIVND (reference sequence). The CDR3 loop reads CASSPGASYEQYF. The CDR3 DNA reads TGTGCCAGTAGTCCAGGGGCCTCCTACGAGCAGTACTTC.

The J gene is TRBJ2-5, the V gene TRBV11-3; D may be TRBD1 (5 bases). V lost 0 bases and J lost 1, with 6 bases in between. Germline V gives CDR1 SGHNT, CDR2 YENEEA. The CDR3 length is 14 residues. The CDR3 region has the DNA TGTGCCAGCAGCTTAGAGACAGCCCAAGAGACCCAGTACTTC. Its protein product is CASSLETAQETQYF.

This clone was observed once. The V and J genes are TRBV7-6 and TRBJ1-5; D gene uncertain. CDR3 length: 13 residues. Deletions cut 5 bases from V and 2 bases from J, with 7 bases between. The germline gives CDR1 SGHVS, CDR2 FNYEAQ. The CDR3 loop is CASSPRGNQPQHF. CDR3 nucleotides: TGTGCCAGCAGCCCGAGGGGCAATCAGCCCCAGCATTTT.

This chain uses TRBV5-4 with TRBJ2-7; 14 nucleotides agree with TRBD2. There are 16 residues in the CDR3. Germline V gene lookup returns CDR1 SGHNT and CDR2 YYREEE (reference sequence). The V segment lost 0 bases and the J segment 3 bases; nucleotides outside the gene matches: 2. As DNA, the CDR3 is TGTGCCAGCAGCTTGGGGACTAGCGGGGGGCGCTACGAGCAGTACGTC. Encoded protein: CASSLGTSGGRYEQYV.

The chain links TRBV9 to TRBJ1-6; tentative D call: TRBD1 (6 bases). V shed 4 bases and J shed 2 bases, with 10 bases lying between them. Germline CDR1 is SGDLS and CDR2 is YYNGEE. The CDR3 has 15 amino acids. The CDR3 spells CASSSQGTYNSPLHF. The CDR3 nucleotides read TGTGCCAGCAGCTCACAGGGAACCTATAATTCACCCCTCCACTTT.